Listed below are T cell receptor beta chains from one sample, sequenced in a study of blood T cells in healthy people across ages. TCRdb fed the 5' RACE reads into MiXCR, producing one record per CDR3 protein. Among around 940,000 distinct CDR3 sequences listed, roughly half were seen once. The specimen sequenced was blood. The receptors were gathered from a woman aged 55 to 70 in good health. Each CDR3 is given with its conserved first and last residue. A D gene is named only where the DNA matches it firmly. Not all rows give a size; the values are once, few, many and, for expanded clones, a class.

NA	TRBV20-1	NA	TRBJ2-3	CSARGRASADTQYF	TGCAGTGCTAGAGGACGAGCATCCGCAGATACGCAGTATTTT
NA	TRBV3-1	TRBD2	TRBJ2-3	CASTRSGAGGWDTQYF	TGTGCCAGCACCCGGTCGGGTGCGGGAGGTTGGGATACGCAGTATTTT
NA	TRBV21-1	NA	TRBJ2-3	CASSKALGAVRTGGPDTQYF	TGTGCCAGCAGCAAAGCGCTGGGGGCAGTTAGGACGGGAGGCCCAGATACGCAGTATTTT
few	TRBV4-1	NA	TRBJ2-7	CASSQRADSYNEQYF	TGCGCCAGCAGCCAACGGGCCGACTCCTACAATGAGCAGTACTTC
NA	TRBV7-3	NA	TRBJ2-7	CASSFRNYEQYF	TGTGCCAGCAGCTTCCGGAACTACGAGCAGTACTTC
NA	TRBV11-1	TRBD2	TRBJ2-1	CASSPRTSGGSNEQFF	TGTGCCAGCAGCCCTAGGACTAGCGGAGGATCAAATGAGCAGTTCTTC
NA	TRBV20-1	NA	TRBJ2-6	CSATTGTNVLTF	TGCAGTGCTACCACGGGGACCAACGTCCTGACTTTC
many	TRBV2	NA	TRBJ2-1	CASSELRGPAAGNEQFF	TGTGCCAGCAGTGAACTGCGCGGCCCAGCGGCTGGCAATGAGCAGTTCTTC
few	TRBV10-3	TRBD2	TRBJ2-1	CAISPGTSVWNEQFF	TGTGCCATCAGTCCCGGGACTAGCGTTTGGAATGAGCAGTTCTTC
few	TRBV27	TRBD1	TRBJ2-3	CASSRSRYRDSRIRTDTQYF	TGTGCCAGCAGTCGCAGTCGATACCGGGACAGCAGAATCCGCACAGATACGCAGTATTTT